This section outlines one TCR beta chain sequence together with its context. The antigen remains unidentified. PCR employed 60 Vbeta and 13 Jbeta primers. Study processing details: Unique TCR beta chains totaled roughly 79 million in a later count, with roughly 10 million of them shared. The table came from immunoSEQ multiplex PCR; TCRdb's copy has only in-frame clones and leaves some out. From that table come the V and J calls and clone size; the DNA was used to work out D and trimming. The table shows around 150,000 clones, with 80% occurring only once. The data derive from a study of cytomegalovirus exposure and HLA in healthy donors. For the study at large: Earlier findings included roughly 120 million unique TCR beta sequences obtained from about 180 million T cells. Study-level results: Reports indicated that the classifier achieved high specificity and sensitivity in diagnosing cytomegalovirus status. Rarity marked most TCR sequences, yet some public TCRs occurred in many donors.

With 2 bases removed from V and 1 base from J, the gap between germline ends came to 13 bases. The CDR3 has 16 amino acids. From germline, CDR1 is MNHEY and CDR2 SMNVEV (reference sequence). The sequence was collected from a young man in good health and CMV-seropositive. The V gene is TRBV27, the J gene TRBJ2-3, with TRBD2 as a possible D gene (5 bases). Sequencing input: PBMCs. The CDR3 reads CASSLVGEWGTDTQYF. CDR3 nucleotides: TGTGCCAGCAGTTTAGTCGGGGAATGGGGCACAGATACGCAGTATTTT.